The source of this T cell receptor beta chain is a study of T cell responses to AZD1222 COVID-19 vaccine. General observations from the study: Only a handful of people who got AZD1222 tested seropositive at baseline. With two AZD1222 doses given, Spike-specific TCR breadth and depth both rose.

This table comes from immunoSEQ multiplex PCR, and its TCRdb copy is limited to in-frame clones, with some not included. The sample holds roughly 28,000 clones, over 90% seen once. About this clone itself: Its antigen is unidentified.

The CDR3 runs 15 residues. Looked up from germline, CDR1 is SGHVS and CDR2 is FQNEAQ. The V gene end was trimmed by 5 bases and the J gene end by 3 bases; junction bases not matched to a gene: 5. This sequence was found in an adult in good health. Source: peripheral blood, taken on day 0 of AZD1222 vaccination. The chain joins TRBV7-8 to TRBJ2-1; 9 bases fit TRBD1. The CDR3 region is CASSIGTGIYNEQFF. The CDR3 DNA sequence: TGTGCCAGCAGCATAGGGACAGGGATCTACAATGAGCAGTTCTTC.